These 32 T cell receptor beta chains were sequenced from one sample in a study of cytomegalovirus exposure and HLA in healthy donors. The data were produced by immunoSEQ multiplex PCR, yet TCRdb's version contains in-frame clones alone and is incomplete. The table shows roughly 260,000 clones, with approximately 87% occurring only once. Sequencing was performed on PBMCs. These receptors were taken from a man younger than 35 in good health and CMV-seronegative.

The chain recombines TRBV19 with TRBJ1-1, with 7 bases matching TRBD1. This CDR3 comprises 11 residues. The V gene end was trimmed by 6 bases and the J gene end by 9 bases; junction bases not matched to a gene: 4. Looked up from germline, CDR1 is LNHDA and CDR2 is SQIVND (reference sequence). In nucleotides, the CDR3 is TGTGCCAGTAGCACGGACAGGCAAGCTTTCTTT. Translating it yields CASSTDRQAFF.

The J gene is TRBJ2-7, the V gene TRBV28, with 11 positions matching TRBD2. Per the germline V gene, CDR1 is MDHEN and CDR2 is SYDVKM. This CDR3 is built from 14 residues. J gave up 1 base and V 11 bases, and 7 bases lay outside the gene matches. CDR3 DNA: TGTGCCTCTTATACTAGCGGGGGTTCCTACGAGCAGTACTTC. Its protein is CASYTSGGSYEQYF.

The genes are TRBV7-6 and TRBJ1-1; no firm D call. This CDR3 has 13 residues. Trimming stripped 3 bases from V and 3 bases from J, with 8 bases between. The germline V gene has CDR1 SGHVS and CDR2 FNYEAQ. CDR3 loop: CASSLRADTEAFF. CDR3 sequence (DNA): TGTGCCAGCAGCTTGCGGGCCGACACTGAAGCTTTCTTT.

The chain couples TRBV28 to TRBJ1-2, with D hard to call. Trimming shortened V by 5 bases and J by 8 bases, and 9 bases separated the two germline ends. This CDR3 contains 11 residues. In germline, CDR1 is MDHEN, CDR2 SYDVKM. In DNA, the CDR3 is TGTGCCAGCAGTACACATTCAGGCTACACCTTC. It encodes CASSTHSGYTF.

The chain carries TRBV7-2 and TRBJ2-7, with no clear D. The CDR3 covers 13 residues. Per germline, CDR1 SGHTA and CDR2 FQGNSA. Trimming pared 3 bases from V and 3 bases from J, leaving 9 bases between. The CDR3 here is CASSLIAIYEQYF. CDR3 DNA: TGTGCCAGCAGCTTGATCGCGATCTACGAGCAGTACTTC.

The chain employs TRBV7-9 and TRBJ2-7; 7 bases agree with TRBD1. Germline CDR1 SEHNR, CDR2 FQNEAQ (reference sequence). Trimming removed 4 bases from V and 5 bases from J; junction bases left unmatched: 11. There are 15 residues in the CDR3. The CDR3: CASSSGRQGWDEQYF. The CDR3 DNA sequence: TGTGCCAGCAGCTCAGGCAGACAGGGTTGGGACGAGCAGTACTTC.

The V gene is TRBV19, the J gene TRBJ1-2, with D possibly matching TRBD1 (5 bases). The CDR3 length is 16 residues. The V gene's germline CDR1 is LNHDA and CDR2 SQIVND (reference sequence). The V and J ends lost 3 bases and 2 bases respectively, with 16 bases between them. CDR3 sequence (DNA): TGTGCCAGTAGTATCCTCCAGGGTAGGGCCAACTATGGCTACACCTTC. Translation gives CASSILQGRANYGYTF.

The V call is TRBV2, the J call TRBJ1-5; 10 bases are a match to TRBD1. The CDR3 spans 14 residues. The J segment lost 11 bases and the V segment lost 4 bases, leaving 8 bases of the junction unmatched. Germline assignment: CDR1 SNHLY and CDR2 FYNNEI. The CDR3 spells CASSGTGGTQAQHF. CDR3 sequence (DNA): TGTGCCAGCAGTGGGACAGGGGGGACACAGGCCCAGCATTTT. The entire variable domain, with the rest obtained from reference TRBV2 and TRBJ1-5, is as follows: EPEVTQTPSHQVTQMGQEVILRCVPISNHLYFYWYRQILGQKVEFLVSFYNNEISEKSEIFDDQFSVERPDGSNFTLKIRSTKLEDSAMYFCASSGTGGTQAQHFGDGTRLSIL.

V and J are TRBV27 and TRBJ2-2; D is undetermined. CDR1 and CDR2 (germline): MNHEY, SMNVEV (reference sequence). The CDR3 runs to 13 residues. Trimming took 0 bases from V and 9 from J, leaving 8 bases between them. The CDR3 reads CASSLSVRRELFF. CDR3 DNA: TGTGCCAGCAGTTTATCGGTCAGGAGGGAGCTGTTTTTT.

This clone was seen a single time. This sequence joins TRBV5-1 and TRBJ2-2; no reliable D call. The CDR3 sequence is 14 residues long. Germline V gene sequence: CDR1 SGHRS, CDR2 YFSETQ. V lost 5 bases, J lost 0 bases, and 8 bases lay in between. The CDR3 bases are TGCGCCAGCAGTTGGAGCTCGAACACCGGGGAGCTGTTTTTT. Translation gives CASSWSSNTGELFF.

CDR3 DNA sequence: TGTGCCAGCTTCCCGTCCGGGACAGCAGAAGAGACCCAGTACTTC. Protein product: CASFPSGTAEETQYF. The V and J genes are TRBV5-6 and TRBJ2-5; 7 bases are shared with TRBD1. The J segment lost 3 bases and the V segment lost 7 bases, leaving 12 bases of the junction unmatched. The CDR3 covers 15 residues. Germline V gene lookup returns CDR1 SGHDT and CDR2 YYEEEE.

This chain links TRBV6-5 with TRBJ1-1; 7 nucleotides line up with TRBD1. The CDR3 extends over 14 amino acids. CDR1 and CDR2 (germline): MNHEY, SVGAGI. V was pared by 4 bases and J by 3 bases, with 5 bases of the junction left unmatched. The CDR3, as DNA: TGTGCCAGCAGTTCCGACAGGGCTCACACTGAAGCTTTCTTT. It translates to CASSSDRAHTEAFF.

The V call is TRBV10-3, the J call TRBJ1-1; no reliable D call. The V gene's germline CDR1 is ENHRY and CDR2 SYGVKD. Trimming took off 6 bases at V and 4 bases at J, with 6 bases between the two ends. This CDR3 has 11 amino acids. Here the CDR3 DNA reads TGTGCCATCAGGTACTCCACTGAAGCTTTCTTT. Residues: CAIRYSTEAFF.

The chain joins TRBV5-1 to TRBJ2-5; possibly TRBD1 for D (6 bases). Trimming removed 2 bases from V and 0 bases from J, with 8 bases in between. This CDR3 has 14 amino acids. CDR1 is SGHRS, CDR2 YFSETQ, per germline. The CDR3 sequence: CASSLGGDQETQYF. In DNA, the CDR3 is TGCGCCAGCAGCTTAGGGGGAGACCAAGAGACCCAGTACTTC. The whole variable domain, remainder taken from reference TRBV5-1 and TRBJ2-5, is KAGVTQTPRYLIKTRGQQVTLSCSPISGHRSVSWYQQTPGQGLQFLFEYFSETQRNKGNFPGRFSGRQFSNSRSEMNVSTLELGDSALYLCASSLGGDQETQYFGPGTRLLVL.

CDR3 coding DNA: TGTGCCAGCAGCTTGGAGATGAGAGGCATCTATGGCTACACCTTC. This translates into CASSLEMRGIYGYTF. The rearrangement uses TRBV5-6 and TRBJ1-2, with D unclear. This CDR3 is built from 15 residues. Per germline, CDR1 SGHDT and CDR2 YYEEEE. The V gene lost 0 bases and the J gene lost 4 bases, with 13 bases spanning the gap. Full variable domain (missing parts from reference TRBV5-6 and TRBJ1-2): DAGVTQSPTHLIKTRGQQVTLRCSPKSGHDTVSWYQQALGQGPQFIFQYYEEEERQRGNFPDRFSGHQFPNYSSELNVNALLLGDSALYLCASSLEMRGIYGYTFGSGTRLTVV.

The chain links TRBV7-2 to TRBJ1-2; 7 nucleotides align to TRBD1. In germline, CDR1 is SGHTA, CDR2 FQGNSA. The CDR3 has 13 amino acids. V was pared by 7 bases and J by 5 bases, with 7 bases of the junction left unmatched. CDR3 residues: CASTIGTAYGYTF. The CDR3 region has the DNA TGTGCCAGCACCATCGGGACAGCTTATGGCTACACCTTC.

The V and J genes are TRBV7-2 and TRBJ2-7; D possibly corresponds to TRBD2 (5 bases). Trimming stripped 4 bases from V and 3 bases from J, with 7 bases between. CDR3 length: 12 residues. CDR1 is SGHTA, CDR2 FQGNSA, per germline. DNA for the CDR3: TGTGCCAGCAGCTCGGACTTCTACGAGCAGTACTTC. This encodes CASSSDFYEQYF.

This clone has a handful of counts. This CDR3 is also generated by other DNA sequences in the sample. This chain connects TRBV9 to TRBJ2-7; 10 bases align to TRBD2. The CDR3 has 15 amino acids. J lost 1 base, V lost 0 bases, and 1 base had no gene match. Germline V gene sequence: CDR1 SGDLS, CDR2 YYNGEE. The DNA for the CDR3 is TGTGCCAGCAGCGTAGCTAGCGGGGGATCCTACGAGCAGTACTTC. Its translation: CASSVASGGSYEQYF.

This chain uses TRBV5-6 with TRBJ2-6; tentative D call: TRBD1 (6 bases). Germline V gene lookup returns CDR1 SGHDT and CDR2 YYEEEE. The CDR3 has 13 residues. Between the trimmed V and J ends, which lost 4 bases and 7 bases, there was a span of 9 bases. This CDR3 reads CASSPRGANVLTF. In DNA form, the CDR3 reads TGTGCCAGCAGCCCCAGGGGAGCCAACGTCCTGACTTTC.

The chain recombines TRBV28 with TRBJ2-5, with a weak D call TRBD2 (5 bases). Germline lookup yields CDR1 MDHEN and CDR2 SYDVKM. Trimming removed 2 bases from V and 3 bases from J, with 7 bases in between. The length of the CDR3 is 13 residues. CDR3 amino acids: CASSLLGEETQYF. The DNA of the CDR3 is TGTGCCAGCAGTTTACTCGGGGAAGAGACCCAGTACTTC. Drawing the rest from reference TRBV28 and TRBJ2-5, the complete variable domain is DVKVTQSSRYLVKRTGEKVFLECVQDMDHENMFWYRQDPGLGLRLIYFSYDVKMKEKGDIPEGYSVSREKKERFSLILESASTNQTSMYLCASSLLGEETQYFGPGTRLLVL.

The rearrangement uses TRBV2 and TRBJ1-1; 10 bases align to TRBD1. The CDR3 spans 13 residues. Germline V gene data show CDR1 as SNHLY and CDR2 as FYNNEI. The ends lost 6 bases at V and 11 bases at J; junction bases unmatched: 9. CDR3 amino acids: CASRRDRGPGAFF. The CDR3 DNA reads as TGTGCCAGCAGAAGGGACAGGGGACCGGGGGCTTTCTTT.

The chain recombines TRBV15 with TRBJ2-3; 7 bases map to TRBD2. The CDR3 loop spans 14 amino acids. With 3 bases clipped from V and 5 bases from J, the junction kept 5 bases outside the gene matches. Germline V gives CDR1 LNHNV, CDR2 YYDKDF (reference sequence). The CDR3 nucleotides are TGTGCCACCAGCAGGCGGGAGAAGAGAGATACGCAGTATTTT. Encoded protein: CATSRREKRDTQYF.

The CDR3 bases are TGTGCCAGCTCACTAGCGAGCGGGAGGAACAATGAGCAGTTCTTC. It specifies CASSLASGRNNEQFF. The V gene is TRBV18, the J gene TRBJ2-1; the match to TRBD2 covers 9 bases. CDR1 is KGHSH and CDR2 is LQKENI in the germline V gene. The CDR3 covers 15 residues. V lost 4 bases and J lost 5; bases outside the gene matches: 6.

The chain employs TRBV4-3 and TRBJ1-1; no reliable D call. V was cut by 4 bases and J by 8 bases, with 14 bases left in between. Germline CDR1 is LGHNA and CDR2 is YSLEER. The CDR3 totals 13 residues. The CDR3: CASSLAPGREAFF. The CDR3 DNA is TGCGCCAGCAGCCTAGCGCCGGGTAGAGAAGCTTTCTTT.

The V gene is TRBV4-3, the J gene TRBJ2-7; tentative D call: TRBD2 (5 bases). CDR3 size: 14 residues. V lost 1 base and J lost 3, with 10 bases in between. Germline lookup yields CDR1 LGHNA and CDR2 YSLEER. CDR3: CASSQGVGGYEQYF. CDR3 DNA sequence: TGCGCCAGCAGCCAAGGTGTCGGAGGCTACGAGCAGTACTTC.

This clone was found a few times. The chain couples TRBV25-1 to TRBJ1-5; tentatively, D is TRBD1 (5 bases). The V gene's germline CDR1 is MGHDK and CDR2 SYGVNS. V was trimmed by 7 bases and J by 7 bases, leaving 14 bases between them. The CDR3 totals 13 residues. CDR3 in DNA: TGTGCCAGCACCACGGGACTCGGGCAGCCCCAGCATTTT. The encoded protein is CASTTGLGQPQHF.

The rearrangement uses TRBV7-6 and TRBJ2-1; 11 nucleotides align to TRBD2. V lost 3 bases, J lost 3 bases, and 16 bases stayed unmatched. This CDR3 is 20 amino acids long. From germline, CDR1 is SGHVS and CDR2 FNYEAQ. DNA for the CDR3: TGTGCCAGCAGCTTGAGTGAAGGCTTACTAGCGGGAGCGGGCTACAATGAGCAGTTCTTC. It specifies CASSLSEGLLAGAGYNEQFF.

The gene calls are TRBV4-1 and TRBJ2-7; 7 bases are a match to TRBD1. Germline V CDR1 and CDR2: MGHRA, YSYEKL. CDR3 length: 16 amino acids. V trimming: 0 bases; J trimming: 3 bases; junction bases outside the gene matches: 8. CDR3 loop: CASSQDLRDSIYEQYF. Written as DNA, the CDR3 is TGCGCCAGCAGCCAAGATCTTCGGGACAGCATCTACGAGCAGTACTTC.

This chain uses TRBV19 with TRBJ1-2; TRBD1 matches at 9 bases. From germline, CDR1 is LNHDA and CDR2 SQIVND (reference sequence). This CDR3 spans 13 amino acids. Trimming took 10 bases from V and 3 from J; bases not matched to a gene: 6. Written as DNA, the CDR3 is TGTGCCACGGGACAGGGAAAAGACTATGGCTACACCTTC. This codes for CATGQGKDYGYTF.

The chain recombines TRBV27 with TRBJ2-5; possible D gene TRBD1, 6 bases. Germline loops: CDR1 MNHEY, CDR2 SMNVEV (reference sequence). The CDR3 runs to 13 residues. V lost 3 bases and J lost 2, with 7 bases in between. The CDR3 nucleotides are TGTGCCAGCAGTTTCCAGGGGCAAGAGACCCAGTACTTC. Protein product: CASSFQGQETQYF.

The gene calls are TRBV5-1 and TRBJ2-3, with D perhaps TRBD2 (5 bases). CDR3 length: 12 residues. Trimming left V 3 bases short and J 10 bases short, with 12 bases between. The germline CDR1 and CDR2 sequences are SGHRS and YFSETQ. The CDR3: CASSSHLGAQYF. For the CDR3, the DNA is TGCGCCAGCAGCTCACACTTGGGAGCGCAGTATTTT.

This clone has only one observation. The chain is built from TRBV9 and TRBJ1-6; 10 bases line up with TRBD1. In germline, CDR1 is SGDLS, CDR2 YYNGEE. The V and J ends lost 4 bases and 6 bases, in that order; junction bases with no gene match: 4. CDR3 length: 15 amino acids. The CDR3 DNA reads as TGTGCCAGCAGCTTTGACAGGGGGCTTAATTCACCCCTCCACTTT. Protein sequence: CASSFDRGLNSPLHF. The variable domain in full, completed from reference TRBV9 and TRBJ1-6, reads DSGVTQTPKHLITATGQRVTLRCSPRSGDLSVYWYQQSLDQGLQFLIQYYNGEERAKGNILERFSAQQFPDLHSELNLSSLELGDSALYFCASSFDRGLNSPLHFGNGTRLTVT.